This is a list of T cell receptor beta chains from one sample in a study of T cell responses to AZD1222 COVID-19 vaccine. Sequencing used immunoSEQ multiplex PCR; TCRdb keeps in-frame clones, though not all of them. The sample comprises about 110,000 clones, about 86% of which are singletons, and less than 3.5% rests with the top ten. The material was peripheral blood, obtained on day 0 of AZD1222 vaccination. The receptors were sampled from an adult in good health. Each CDR3 is given with its conserved first and last residue. The D gene is left open where the match is weak. Size is stated for part of the rows, as once, few or many counts, or as a class when the clone is expanded.

v_call: TRBV9; d_call: TRBD1; j_call: TRBJ2-2; clone_size: -; cdr3_aa: CASSATGFTGELFF; cdr3_nt: TGTGCCAGCAGCGCGACAGGGTTCACCGGGGAGCTGTTTTTT
v_call: TRBV19; d_call: -; j_call: TRBJ1-1; clone_size: -; cdr3_aa: CASSGERQLNTEAFF; cdr3_nt: TGTGCCAGTAGTGGGGAAAGACAGCTGAACACTGAAGCTTTCTTT
v_call: TRBV2; d_call: TRBD1; j_call: TRBJ1-6; clone_size: -; cdr3_aa: CASSRDRENSPLHF; cdr3_nt: TGTGCCAGCAGCCGGGACAGGGAGAATTCACCCCTCCACTTT
v_call: TRBV18; d_call: TRBD1; j_call: TRBJ2-1; clone_size: -; cdr3_aa: CASSPGTGTGDEQFF; cdr3_nt: TGTGCCAGCTCACCCGGGACAGGGACCGGGGATGAGCAGTTCTTC
v_call: TRBV6-2/TRBV6-3; d_call: -; j_call: TRBJ2-3; clone_size: -; cdr3_aa: CASSPGGSTQYF; cdr3_nt: TGTGCCAGCAGCCCAGGAGGGTCTACGCAGTATTTT
v_call: TRBV10-3; d_call: TRBD1; j_call: TRBJ1-6; clone_size: -; cdr3_aa: CAISTRDRGENSPLHF; cdr3_nt: TGTGCCATCAGCACCCGGGACAGGGGGGAGAATTCACCCCTCCACTTT
v_call: TRBV24-1; d_call: -; j_call: TRBJ2-3; clone_size: -; cdr3_aa: CATSLRHFLTDTQYF; cdr3_nt: TGTGCCACCAGTTTAAGACATTTCCTCACAGATACGCAGTATTTT
v_call: TRBV9; d_call: -; j_call: TRBJ2-5; clone_size: -; cdr3_aa: CASSVDSETQYF; cdr3_nt: TGTGCCAGCAGCGTAGACTCAGAGACCCAGTACTTC
v_call: TRBV30; d_call: -; j_call: TRBJ2-2; clone_size: -; cdr3_aa: CAWSVKAGELFF; cdr3_nt: TGTGCCTGGAGTGTGAAGGCCGGGGAGCTGTTTTTT
v_call: TRBV14; d_call: -; j_call: TRBJ1-5; clone_size: once; cdr3_aa: CASSQDSQPQHF; cdr3_nt: TGTGCCAGCAGCCAAGACAGTCAGCCCCAGCATTTT
v_call: TRBV5-1; d_call: -; j_call: TRBJ1-3; clone_size: -; cdr3_aa: CASSSGGSGNTIYF; cdr3_nt: TGCGCCAGCAGCTCCGGGGGTTCCGGAAACACCATATATTTT
v_call: TRBV6-2/TRBV6-3; d_call: -; j_call: TRBJ2-7; clone_size: -; cdr3_aa: CASNPAGVYEQYF; cdr3_nt: TGTGCCAGCAACCCCGCAGGGGTCTACGAGCAGTACTTC
v_call: TRBV7-3; d_call: -; j_call: TRBJ2-2; clone_size: few; cdr3_aa: CASSLEGVGNTGELFF; cdr3_nt: TGTGCCAGCAGCTTAGAGGGAGTAGGGAACACCGGGGAGCTGTTTTTT
v_call: TRBV28; d_call: TRBD1; j_call: TRBJ2-3; clone_size: -; cdr3_aa: CASSVDRVEQYF; cdr3_nt: TGTGCCAGCAGTGTCGACAGGGTGGAGCAGTATTTT
v_call: TRBV2; d_call: -; j_call: TRBJ1-6; clone_size: -; cdr3_aa: CASSEEGGNSPLHF; cdr3_nt: TGTGCCAGCAGCGAAGAGGGGGGAAATTCACCCCTCCACTTT
v_call: TRBV5-6; d_call: -; j_call: TRBJ1-3; clone_size: -; cdr3_aa: CASSWGDPFSGNTIYF; cdr3_nt: TGTGCCAGCAGCTGGGGGGACCCTTTCTCTGGAAACACCATATATTTT
v_call: TRBV20-1; d_call: -; j_call: TRBJ2-7; clone_size: -; cdr3_aa: CSALGSYEQYF; cdr3_nt: TGCAGTGCTCTGGGGTCCTACGAGCAGTACTTC
v_call: TRBV27; d_call: -; j_call: TRBJ1-4; clone_size: -; cdr3_aa: CARNPSSGGKLFF; cdr3_nt: TGTGCCCGAAACCCCTCATCCGGGGGAAAACTGTTTTTT
v_call: TRBV28; d_call: TRBD1; j_call: TRBJ2-2; clone_size: -; cdr3_aa: CASSLSQGHGELFF; cdr3_nt: TGTGCCAGCAGTTTGTCACAGGGGCACGGGGAGCTGTTTTTT
v_call: TRBV28; d_call: -; j_call: TRBJ1-6; clone_size: -; cdr3_aa: CASRDYNSPLHF; cdr3_nt: TGTGCCAGCCGGGACTATAATTCACCCCTCCACTTT
v_call: TRBV10-2; d_call: -; j_call: TRBJ2-5; clone_size: -; cdr3_aa: CASSEYEIKTQYF; cdr3_nt: TGCGCCAGCAGTGAGTACGAGATTAAGACCCAGTACTTC
v_call: TRBV28; d_call: TRBD2; j_call: TRBJ2-5; clone_size: -; cdr3_aa: CASTLSGRAGGFQYF; cdr3_nt: TGTGCCAGCACCCTCTCGGGGAGGGCGGGGGGTTTCCAGTACTTC
v_call: TRBV28; d_call: -; j_call: TRBJ1-5; clone_size: -; cdr3_aa: CASGSRNQPQHF; cdr3_nt: TGTGCCAGCGGGAGCAGAAATCAGCCCCAGCATTTT
v_call: TRBV5-4; d_call: -; j_call: TRBJ1-5; clone_size: once; cdr3_aa: CASSLAGFGNQPQHF; cdr3_nt: TGTGCCAGCAGCTTGGCTGGGTTCGGCAATCAGCCCCAGCATTTT
v_call: TRBV28; d_call: -; j_call: TRBJ1-2; clone_size: -; cdr3_aa: CASSLFGGSANYGYTF; cdr3_nt: TGTGCCAGCAGTTTATTTGGGGGCTCGGCTAACTATGGCTACACCTTC
v_call: TRBV18; d_call: -; j_call: TRBJ1-2; clone_size: -; cdr3_aa: CASSPPESFHYGYTF; cdr3_nt: TGTGCCAGCTCACCACCCGAAAGCTTTCACTATGGCTACACCTTC
v_call: TRBV5-8; d_call: TRBD1; j_call: TRBJ1-2; clone_size: few; cdr3_aa: CASSLGNLFLQGGYGYTF; cdr3_nt: TGTGCCAGCAGCTTGGGAAACCTCTTTTTACAGGGGGGCTATGGCTACACCTTC
v_call: TRBV9; d_call: TRBD1; j_call: TRBJ2-6; clone_size: -; cdr3_aa: CASSSKGGDRGPWRIAGANVLTF; cdr3_nt: TGTGCCAGCAGCTCAAAGGGTGGGGACAGGGGGCCTTGGAGGATAGCTGGGGCCAACGTCCTGACTTTC
v_call: TRBV2; d_call: -; j_call: TRBJ2-6; clone_size: -; cdr3_aa: CASSVGGSGANVLTF; cdr3_nt: TGTGCCAGCAGTGTAGGGGGCTCTGGGGCCAACGTCCTGACTTTC
v_call: TRBV12-3/TRBV12-4; d_call: -; j_call: TRBJ1-4; clone_size: -; cdr3_aa: CASRDRTNEKLFF; cdr3_nt: TGTGCCAGCAGGGACCGAACTAATGAAAAACTGTTTTTT
v_call: TRBV3-1/TRBV3-2; d_call: TRBD1; j_call: TRBJ1-1; clone_size: -; cdr3_aa: CASSHLTGGNTEAFF; cdr3_nt: TGTGCCAGCAGCCACCTAACAGGGGGGAACACTGAAGCTTTCTTT
v_call: TRBV3-1/TRBV3-2; d_call: TRBD1; j_call: TRBJ1-2; clone_size: -; cdr3_aa: CASRRQGFGGYTF; cdr3_nt: TGTGCCAGCCGCAGACAGGGTTTTGGTGGCTACACCTTC
v_call: TRBV7-2; d_call: -; j_call: TRBJ1-5; clone_size: -; cdr3_aa: CASSWRVGGANQPQHF; cdr3_nt: TGTGCCAGCAGCTGGAGGGTTGGGGGTGCGAATCAGCCCCAGCATTTT
v_call: TRBV28; d_call: TRBD1; j_call: TRBJ1-2; clone_size: -; cdr3_aa: CASNPPGQLSHGYTF; cdr3_nt: TGTGCCAGCAACCCTCCGGGACAGTTAAGCCATGGCTACACCTTC
v_call: TRBV19; d_call: -; j_call: TRBJ1-5; clone_size: -; cdr3_aa: CASSLEGYSNQPQHF; cdr3_nt: TGTGCCAGTAGTCTTGAGGGGTATAGCAATCAGCCCCAGCATTTT
v_call: TRBV6-5; d_call: TRBD1; j_call: TRBJ2-1; clone_size: -; cdr3_aa: CASRKQRDRDNEQFF; cdr3_nt: TGTGCCAGCAGAAAACAACGGGACAGGGACAATGAGCAGTTCTTC
v_call: TRBV6-5; d_call: TRBD2; j_call: TRBJ2-7; clone_size: -; cdr3_aa: CASSTSGYYEQYF; cdr3_nt: TGTGCCAGTTCGACTAGCGGGTACTACGAGCAGTACTTC
v_call: TRBV18; d_call: TRBD1; j_call: TRBJ2-2; clone_size: few; cdr3_aa: CASSPLGTANTGELFF; cdr3_nt: TGTGCCAGCTCACCCCTGGGGACAGCGAACACCGGGGAGCTGTTTTTT
v_call: TRBV7-2; d_call: TRBD1; j_call: TRBJ2-3; clone_size: -; cdr3_aa: CASTPPGQGALTDTQYF; cdr3_nt: TGTGCCAGCACCCCGCCGGGACAGGGAGCCTTGACAGATACGCAGTATTTT
v_call: TRBV7-2; d_call: -; j_call: TRBJ2-2; clone_size: -; cdr3_aa: CASSRYGSGELFF; cdr3_nt: TGTGCCAGCAGCCGCTACGGGTCCGGGGAGCTGTTTTTT
v_call: TRBV12-5; d_call: -; j_call: TRBJ1-5; clone_size: -; cdr3_aa: CASAGGDQPQHF; cdr3_nt: TGTGCTAGTGCTGGGGGGGATCAGCCCCAGCATTTT
v_call: TRBV28; d_call: TRBD1; j_call: TRBJ2-2; clone_size: few; cdr3_aa: CASSNPGQGAGELFF; cdr3_nt: TGTGCCAGCTCAAATCCGGGACAGGGGGCCGGGGAGCTGTTTTTT
v_call: TRBV7-2; d_call: TRBD1; j_call: TRBJ1-2; clone_size: -; cdr3_aa: CASSLAPQGAGDYGYTF; cdr3_nt: TGTGCCAGCAGCTTAGCGCCACAGGGGGCGGGGGACTATGGCTACACCTTC
v_call: TRBV3-1/TRBV3-2; d_call: -; j_call: TRBJ2-1; clone_size: -; cdr3_aa: CASSQGGTPDEQFF; cdr3_nt: TGTGCCAGCAGCCAAGGAGGGACACCCGATGAGCAGTTCTTC
v_call: TRBV5-1; d_call: TRBD1; j_call: TRBJ1-6; clone_size: -; cdr3_aa: CASSITGQTNSPLHF; cdr3_nt: TGCGCCAGCAGCATAACGGGACAGACTAATTCACCCCTCCACTTT
v_call: TRBV28; d_call: -; j_call: TRBJ1-1; clone_size: -; cdr3_aa: CASSFSRVAEAFF; cdr3_nt: TGTGCCAGCAGTTTCAGCCGGGTGGCTGAAGCTTTCTTT
v_call: TRBV6-5; d_call: -; j_call: TRBJ1-2; clone_size: -; cdr3_aa: CASSQTGIDYGWTF; cdr3_nt: TGTGCCAGCAGTCAAACAGGAATAGACTATGGCTGGACCTTC
v_call: TRBV10-2; d_call: TRBD1; j_call: TRBJ1-5; clone_size: -; cdr3_aa: CASRPTGGNQPQHF; cdr3_nt: TGCGCCAGCAGGCCCACAGGGGGAAATCAGCCCCAGCATTTT
v_call: TRBV19; d_call: -; j_call: TRBJ2-5; clone_size: -; cdr3_aa: CASHHGTTQETQYF; cdr3_nt: TGTGCCAGCCACCATGGCACGACACAAGAGACCCAGTACTTC
v_call: TRBV27; d_call: TRBD1; j_call: TRBJ2-4; clone_size: -; cdr3_aa: CASSSGTGGNIQYF; cdr3_nt: TGTGCCAGCAGCTCCGGGACAGGGGGAAACATTCAGTACTTC
v_call: TRBV6-6; d_call: TRBD1; j_call: TRBJ1-6; clone_size: -; cdr3_aa: CASRKPGQHNSPLHF; cdr3_nt: TGTGCCAGCAGGAAACCGGGACAGCATAATTCACCCCTCCACTTT
v_call: TRBV20-1; d_call: -; j_call: TRBJ1-6; clone_size: -; cdr3_aa: CSARANSPLHF; cdr3_nt: TGCAGTGCTCGAGCTAATTCACCCCTCCACTTT
v_call: TRBV13; d_call: -; j_call: TRBJ1-2; clone_size: -; cdr3_aa: CATRGGGRYGYTF; cdr3_nt: TGTGCCACCCGAGGAGGGGGTCGTTATGGCTACACCTTC
v_call: TRBV7-2; d_call: TRBD1; j_call: TRBJ1-3; clone_size: -; cdr3_aa: CASSPGQGASGNTIYF; cdr3_nt: TGTGCCAGCAGCCCTGGACAGGGGGCGTCTGGAAACACCATATATTTT
v_call: TRBV5-4; d_call: TRBD1; j_call: TRBJ1-5; clone_size: -; cdr3_aa: CASSTRRDRGQGQPQHF; cdr3_nt: TGTGCCAGCAGCACTCGACGGGACAGGGGGCAGGGTCAGCCCCAGCATTTT
v_call: TRBV6-2/TRBV6-3; d_call: -; j_call: TRBJ2-5; clone_size: -; cdr3_aa: CASSYSTPGLPDQETQYF; cdr3_nt: TGTGCCAGCAGTTACTCGACTCCGGGGTTACCTGACCAAGAGACCCAGTACTTC
v_call: TRBV11-3; d_call: -; j_call: TRBJ2-7; clone_size: once; cdr3_aa: CASSLGQDGSYEQYF; cdr3_nt: TGTGCCAGCAGCTTAGGCCAAGACGGTTCCTACGAGCAGTACTTC